This is a list of T cell receptor beta chains from one sample in a study of cytomegalovirus exposure and HLA in healthy donors. Measured with immunoSEQ multiplex PCR; TCRdb has only the in-frame clones, and not every one. The sample holds around 150,000 clones; almost 80% are singletons and the top ten take roughly 0.7%. Sequencing was carried out using PBMCs. The receptors were gathered from a male donor in good health and CMV-seronegative. The CDR3 runs from the conserved cysteine through the conserved F or W.

V gene	J gene	CDR3 protein
TRBV29-1	TRBJ1-5	CSVRTGDNQPQHF
TRBV9	TRBJ1-1	CASSVQVTGTARNF
TRBV7-2	TRBJ1-1	CASSLAIQPEAFF
TRBV18	TRBJ1-5	CASSQTGAKGSNQPQHF
TRBV30	TRBJ2-2	CAWSVFRGTKNTGELFF
TRBV7-9	TRBJ2-5	CASSLAGGETQYF
TRBV20-1	TRBJ2-1	CSAIRAEQFF
TRBV6-5	TRBJ1-2	CASGSRPANYGYTF
TRBV19	TRBJ1-1	CASSAGQYNTEAFF
TRBV7-9	TRBJ2-7	CASSLKGDEQYF
TRBV5-8	TRBJ1-4	CASSLAGRINEKLFF
TRBV5-6	TRBJ1-1	CASRRAGAEAFF
TRBV6-5	TRBJ1-3	CASSKGVGNTIYF
TRBV12-2	TRBJ2-5	CASRLGGGTSKETQYF
TRBV18	TRBJ1-1	CASSPGSNTEAFF
TRBV7-2	TRBJ1-5	CASSSGQGSESSQPQHF
TRBV2	TRBJ1-5	CASSGGTGGHQPQHF
TRBV5-6	TRBJ2-4	CASTGGGLAKNIQYF
TRBV29-1	TRBJ2-7	CSVDRGRGVHEQYF
TRBV28	TRBJ2-7	CASSRTGGTYEQYF
TRBV19	TRBJ2-5	CASSHRGQETQYF
TRBV11-3	TRBJ2-5	CASSPGLADQETQYF
TRBV5-1	TRBJ2-1	CASSLGQAVDEQFF
TRBV29-1	TRBJ1-2	CSVADQGYGYTF
TRBV6-5	TRBJ2-7	CASTRAGGDYEQYF